The entry below gives a single TCR beta chain sequence along with its context. Reverse transcription of about 0.5 to 1 ug RNA was carried out with random hexamers. An immunoSEQ multiplex PCR amplified TCR beta CDR3 over 54 Vbeta and 13 Jbeta. TCRdb fed the immunoSEQ multiplex PCR reads into MiXCR, producing one record per CDR3 protein. The sample contains 110,000 or so distinct CDR3 sequences, 85% to 95% of which appear only once. This CDR3 spans 16 amino acids. Germline-derived CDR1 and CDR2 are SGHTA and FQGTGA. J gave up 7 bases and V 2 bases, and 10 bases lay outside the gene matches. This record belongs to a study of CD8 T cells in Susac syndrome. Sequencing of TCR beta, carried out with a high-throughput approach, was applied to CD8+ and CD4+ T cells from the blood. TEMRA cells were FACS-enriched, while CD8+ and CD4+ T cells were negatively isolated.

The sequence came from a human donor in good health. Sequenced material: CD8+ T cells from PBMCs. V usage is TRBV7-3 and J usage is TRBJ2-1; 8 nucleotides line up with TRBD2. The CDR3 sequence is CASSLGGLDIANEQFF. CDR3 nucleotides: TGTGCCAGCAGCTTAGGGGGACTAGACATCGCGAATGAGCAGTTCTTC. Combining the CDR3 with reference TRBV7-3 and TRBJ2-1 gives the whole variable domain GAGVSQTPSNKVTEKGKYVELRCDPISGHTALYWYRQSLGQGPEFLIYFQGTGAADDSGLPNDRFFAVRPEGSVSTLKIQRTERGDSAVYLCASSLGGLDIANEQFFGPGTRLTVL.